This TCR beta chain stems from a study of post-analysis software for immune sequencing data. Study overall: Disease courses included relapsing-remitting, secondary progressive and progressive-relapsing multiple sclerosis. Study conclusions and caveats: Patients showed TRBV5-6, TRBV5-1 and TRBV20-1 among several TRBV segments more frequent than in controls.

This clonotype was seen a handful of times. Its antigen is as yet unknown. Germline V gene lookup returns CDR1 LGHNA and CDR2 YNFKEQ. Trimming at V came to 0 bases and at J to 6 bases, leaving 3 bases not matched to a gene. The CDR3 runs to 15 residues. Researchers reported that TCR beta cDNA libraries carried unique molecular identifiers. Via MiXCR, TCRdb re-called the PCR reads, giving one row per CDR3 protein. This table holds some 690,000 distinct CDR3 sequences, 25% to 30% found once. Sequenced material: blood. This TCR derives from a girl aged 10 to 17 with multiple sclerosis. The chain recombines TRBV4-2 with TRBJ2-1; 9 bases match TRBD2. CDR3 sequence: CASSQDGTSSNEQFF. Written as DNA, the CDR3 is TGTGCCAGCAGCCAAGATGGGACTAGCTCCAATGAGCAGTTCTTC.